The next 23 T cell receptor beta chains were all read from a single sample in a study of OX40 agonist ivuxolimab in advanced cancers. The protocol was immunoSEQ multiplex PCR, while the TCRdb copy is restricted to in-frame clones and leaves out a portion. The sample consists of about 32,000 clones, about 83% of them appearing once. Specimen: CD4+ or CD8+ T cells sorted from blood, collected in a trial of the OX40 agonist ivuxolimab. These receptors were obtained from an adult with an advanced solid tumor such as melanoma, head and neck, liver or kidney cancer.

The DNA for the CDR3 is TGTGCCAGCAGCCTCAGTCGGAGGGGGGACGAGCAGTTCTTC. It translates to CASSLSRRGDEQFF. The chain carries TRBV6-1 and TRBJ2-1; perhaps D is TRBD1 or TRBD2 (6 bases each). This CDR3 has 14 residues. Germline lookup yields CDR1 MNHNS and CDR2 SASEGT. V shed 6 bases and J shed 10 bases, with 19 bases lying between them.

V is TRBV6-1 and J is TRBJ2-7; D gene uncertain. This CDR3 has 13 residues. V gave up 5 bases and J gave up 0 bases, with 8 bases separating them. Germline assignment: CDR1 MNHNS and CDR2 SASEGT. The CDR3, as DNA: TGTGCCAGCAGTTTGAAAAGCTCCTACGAGCAGTACTTC. Protein sequence: CASSLKSSYEQYF.

The chain carries TRBV7-9 and TRBJ2-5; possible D gene TRBD2, 5 bases. Trimming pared 5 bases from V and 7 bases from J, leaving 8 bases between. The CDR3 contains 11 residues. CDR1 and CDR2 (germline): SEHNR, FQNEAQ (reference sequence). CDR3 sequence: CASSPGGTQYF. The CDR3 DNA is TGTGCCAGCAGCCCCGGAGGGACCCAGTACTTC. Drawing the rest from reference TRBV7-9 and TRBJ2-5, the complete variable domain is DTGVSQNPRHKITKRGQNVTFRCDPISEHNRLYWYRQTLGQGPEFLTYFQNEAQLEKSRLLSDRFSAERPKGSFSTLEIQRTEQGDSAMYLCASSPGGTQYFGPGTRLLVL.

This clone appeared once. The chain has TRBV5-1 and TRBJ2-3; D is perhaps TRBD1 or TRBD2 (5 bases each). Trimming pared 3 bases from V and 2 bases from J, leaving 13 bases between. Germline V gene sequence: CDR1 SGHRS, CDR2 YFSETQ. There are 15 residues in the CDR3. Here the CDR3 DNA reads TGCGCCAGCAGCTACCGACGGGGCTACACAGATACGCAGTATTTT. This codes for CASSYRRGYTDTQYF.

This CDR3 is CASSQQGQGAVYEQYF. Written as DNA, the CDR3 is TGCGCCAGCAGCCAACAGGGACAGGGGGCAGTCTACGAGCAGTACTTC. The chain combines TRBV4-1 with TRBJ2-7, with 12 nucleotides matching TRBD1. Germline V gives CDR1 MGHRA, CDR2 YSYEKL. Losses at the gene ends were 2 bases for V and 3 bases for J; bases not matched to a gene: 5. This CDR3 is built from 16 residues.

This chain uses TRBV5-1 with TRBJ2-1; a possible D gene is TRBD2 (5 bases). Trimming cost V 0 bases and J 8 bases, with 6 bases left between them. The CDR3 contains 12 residues. Germline lookup yields CDR1 SGHRS and CDR2 YFSETQ. This CDR3 is CASSLARDEQFF. CDR3 in DNA: TGCGCCAGCAGCTTGGCGAGGGATGAGCAGTTCTTC.

The CDR3 nucleotides read TGTGCCAGTACCCCATCCCAGGGTATCTACGAGCAGTACTTC. Translating it yields CASTPSQGIYEQYF. This chain uses TRBV19 with TRBJ2-7; TRBD1 is a possible D gene (5 bases). The V gene's germline CDR1 is LNHDA and CDR2 SQIVND (reference sequence). The CDR3 sequence is 14 residues long. The V gene lost 7 bases and the J gene lost 3 bases, with 16 bases spanning the gap.

The V call is TRBV11-2, the J call TRBJ2-1, with D unclear. The CDR3 consists of 12 residues. Germline assignment: CDR1 SGHAT and CDR2 FQNNGV. Trimming shortened V by 1 base and J by 8 bases, and 6 bases separated the two germline ends. Written as DNA, the CDR3 is TGTGCCAGCAGCTTAGGACCGGATGAGCAGTTCTTC. Translation: CASSLGPDEQFF.

The chain couples TRBV7-9 to TRBJ2-5; D might be TRBD2 (5 bases). The CDR3 spans 14 residues. In germline, CDR1 is SEHNR, CDR2 FQNEAQ (reference sequence). The V and J ends lost 8 bases and 5 bases respectively, with 18 bases between them. The CDR3 sequence: CASGRALRGETQYF. CDR3 sequence (DNA): TGTGCCAGCGGCCGGGCCCTCCGAGGGGAGACCCAGTACTTC.

The V gene is TRBV12-5, the J gene TRBJ2-3; D remains unclear. The CDR3 loop spans 12 amino acids. Germline loops: CDR1 LGHNT, CDR2 FRNRAP. With 8 bases removed from V and 2 bases from J, the gap between germline ends came to 8 bases. CDR3 sequence reads: CASTDLTDTQYF. The DNA of the CDR3 is TGTGCTAGTACTGACCTCACAGATACGCAGTATTTT.

V and J are TRBV10-2 and TRBJ2-1, with D maybe TRBD1 (5 bases). CDR1 WSHSY and CDR2 SAAADI come from the germline V gene. V shed 3 bases and J shed 6 bases, with 9 bases lying between them. CDR3 size: 13 residues. CDR3 DNA sequence: TGCGCCAGCAGTGAAGGGGCCGCCAATGAGCAGTTCTTC. Protein product: CASSEGAANEQFF.

The chain recombines TRBV28 with TRBJ1-2; 7 nucleotides match TRBD1. The CDR3 runs 13 residues. V gave up 4 bases and J gave up 4 bases; unmatched junction bases: 3. In germline, CDR1 is MDHEN, CDR2 SYDVKM. CDR3 bases: TGTGCCAGCAGTTGGGGGACAGCCTATGGCTACACCTTC. Its translation is CASSWGTAYGYTF.

The J gene is TRBJ2-3, the V gene TRBV5-1; tentative D call: TRBD2 (6 bases). Germline values: CDR1 SGHRS, CDR2 YFSETQ. V lost 2 bases, J lost 0 bases, and 16 bases lay in between. There are 17 residues in the CDR3. The CDR3 here is CASSFSGTGVSTDTQYF. The CDR3 region has the DNA TGCGCCAGCAGCTTCAGTGGGACGGGGGTGAGCACAGATACGCAGTATTTT.

V usage is TRBV7-2 and J usage is TRBJ2-1; D gene unclear. The CDR3 sequence is 15 residues long. Germline-derived CDR1 and CDR2 are SGHTA and FQGNSA. Trimming cost V 0 bases and J 5 bases, with 11 bases left between them. CDR3 in amino acids: CASSLARLVNNEQFF. DNA for the CDR3: TGTGCCAGCAGCTTAGCGCGGCTAGTTAACAATGAGCAGTTCTTC.

This clone was seen only once. The J gene is TRBJ2-1, the V gene TRBV7-8, with 13 positions matching TRBD2. Germline lookup yields CDR1 SGHVS and CDR2 FQNEAQ. Germline trimming cut 5 bases from V and 7 bases from J; bases unmatched to any gene: 8. The CDR3 totals 16 residues. CDR3 in DNA: TGTGCCAGCAGCCCCTTACTAGCGGGAGGGCCAAATGAGCAGTTCTTC. Translated: CASSPLLAGGPNEQFF.

The chain uses TRBV7-8 and TRBJ1-2, with unresolved D. The V gene's germline CDR1 is SGHVS and CDR2 FQNEAQ. This CDR3 spans 15 amino acids. Trimming took off 3 bases at V and 0 bases at J, with 11 bases between the two ends. CDR3 DNA: TGTGCCAGCAGCTTGGCAGGCTTAGCTAACTATGGCTACACCTTC. Translation gives CASSLAGLANYGYTF.

This chain connects TRBV19 to TRBJ2-1; D is uncertain. The V and J ends lost 5 bases and 7 bases respectively, with 15 bases between them. This CDR3 is 14 amino acids long. Germline CDR1 and CDR2: LNHDA and SQIVND (reference sequence). In DNA, the CDR3 is TGTGCCAGTAGTCCCCGCCCGGTCGGGAATGAGCAGTTCTTC. Residues: CASSPRPVGNEQFF.

This rearrangement joins TRBV4-3 to TRBJ1-1, with 7 nucleotides matching TRBD1. The length of the CDR3 is 14 residues. With 5 bases clipped from V and 3 bases from J, the junction kept 6 bases outside the gene matches. The germline gives CDR1 LGHNA, CDR2 YSLEER. The CDR3 nucleotides are TGCGCCAGCAGCTCAAGCACAGGGGACACTGAAGCTTTCTTT. Translated: CASSSSTGDTEAFF.

This chain connects TRBV4-1 to TRBJ1-4, with TRBD1 matching 10 bases. V gave up 3 bases and J gave up 8 bases; unmatched junction bases: 21. CDR1 is MGHRA and CDR2 is YSYEKL in the germline V gene. The CDR3 covers 20 residues. The CDR3, as DNA: TGCGCCAGCAGCCACCCAGGCGAAGACAGGGGGCTAGGCGGCTTCGAAAAACTGTTTTTT. Amino acid sequence: CASSHPGEDRGLGGFEKLFF.

This clone has just one count. The chain's CDR3 is CASSIEASGGNNEQFF. The CDR3 nucleotides are TGTGCCAGTAGTATAGAAGCTAGCGGGGGGAACAATGAGCAGTTCTTC. The chain has TRBV19 and TRBJ2-1; 11 nucleotides agree with TRBD2. The germline CDR1 and CDR2 sequences are LNHDA and SQIVND (reference sequence). Trimming at V came to 0 bases and at J to 5 bases, leaving 3 bases not matched to a gene. The CDR3 is made up of 16 amino acids.

This chain joins TRBV4-1 and TRBJ2-7; TRBD1 matches at 10 bases. Germline V gene lookup returns CDR1 MGHRA and CDR2 YSYEKL. This CDR3 has 16 amino acids. The V segment lost 4 bases and the J segment 6 bases; nucleotides outside the gene matches: 12. The CDR3 nucleotides are TGCGCCAGCAGCCCCCGGACAGGGGGACAGGAGGGCGAGCAGTACTTC. Protein: CASSPRTGGQEGEQYF.

The rearrangement joins TRBV28 to TRBJ2-2; TRBD2 might be the D (6 bases). The length of the CDR3 is 12 residues. Germline CDR1 is MDHEN and CDR2 is SYDVKM. Trimming left V 3 bases short and J 8 bases short, with 7 bases between. The DNA of the CDR3 is TGTGCCAGCAGTTTGGGGAGGGGGGAGCTGTTTTTT. It encodes CASSLGRGELFF. The full variable domain, completed using reference TRBV28 and TRBJ2-2, is DVKVTQSSRYLVKRTGEKVFLECVQDMDHENMFWYRQDPGLGLRLIYFSYDVKMKEKGDIPEGYSVSREKKERFSLILESASTNQTSMYLCASSLGRGELFFGEGSRLTVL.

This chain joins TRBV5-5 and TRBJ1-1; 7 bases are a match to TRBD1. This CDR3 has 15 residues. Trimming at V came to 3 bases and at J to 1 base, leaving 6 bases not matched to a gene. CDR1 is SGHKS, CDR2 YYEKEE, per germline (reference sequence). The CDR3 DNA reads as TGTGCCAGCAGCTCTCGACAGGGTTGGAACACTGAAGCTTTCTTT. The encoded protein is CASSSRQGWNTEAFF.